These 32 T cell receptor beta chains came from one sample sequenced in a study of MAIT cells during Salmonella Paratyphi A infection. Findings of the study overall: MAIT cell TRBV usage was oligoclonal, favouring TRBV20 and TRBV6, and apparently unchanged by infection.

MiXCR, run by TCRdb on the 5' RACE reads, gives a single entry per CDR3 protein. The sample consists of hundreds of distinct CDR3 sequences, approximately 30% of them appearing once. The antigens of these receptors remain unknown. Indicated time point: before S. Paratyphi A challenge (baseline). MAIT cells were sorted by flow cytometry as Valpha7.2+ CD161+ T cells. The sample here was MAIT cells from blood, taken at the first sampling point of the challenge study. These receptors were taken from a person aged 18 to 70 who was deliberately infected with Salmonella Paratyphi A in a paratyphoid fever challenge study.

V usage is TRBV10-3 and J usage is TRBJ2-7, with 10 positions matching TRBD1. This CDR3 comprises 14 residues. CDR1 ENHRY and CDR2 SYGVKD come from the germline V gene. The trim removed 7 bases at V and 3 bases at J, leaving 6 bases unmatched. This CDR3 reads CAIKGTGEYYEQYF. The CDR3 DNA follows: TGTGCCATCAAAGGGACAGGGGAGTACTACGAGCAGTACTTC.

The genes are TRBV7-3 and TRBJ1-1; the match to TRBD1 covers 7 bases. J gave up 3 bases and V 3 bases, and 1 base lay outside the gene matches. CDR1 SGHTA and CDR2 FQGTGA come from the germline V gene. The CDR3 runs 13 residues. CDR3 residues: CASSFDRDTEAFF. The CDR3 region has the DNA TGTGCCAGCAGCTTCGACAGGGACACTGAAGCTTTCTTT.

This clonotype has only a few counts. V and J are TRBV7-9 and TRBJ2-7, with a tentative D call TRBD2 (5 bases). V was trimmed by 5 bases and J by 6 bases, leaving 8 bases between them. CDR1 is SEHNR, CDR2 FQNEAQ, per germline (reference sequence). The CDR3 is made up of 11 amino acids. CDR3 nucleotides: TGTGCCAGCAGCCACGCGGGCGAGCAGTACTTC. This codes for CASSHAGEQYF.

V gene TRBV6-1 combines with J gene TRBJ2-3, with a weak D call TRBD2 (6 bases). This CDR3 region has 15 residues. The germline V gene has CDR1 MNHNS and CDR2 SASEGT. Trimming took off 6 bases at V and 2 bases at J, with 15 bases between the two ends. The CDR3 protein is CASSGTQSPTDTQYF. The CDR3 bases are TGTGCCAGCAGCGGGACTCAAAGTCCCACAGATACGCAGTATTTT.

V usage is TRBV6-4 and J usage is TRBJ2-2; D tentatively reads TRBD1 or TRBD2 (6 bases each). In germline, CDR1 is MRHNA, CDR2 SNTAGT. V lost 3 bases and J 6 bases, leaving 17 bases between the germline ends. This CDR3 region has 16 residues. The CDR3 region has the DNA TGTGCCAGCAGTGAAATTCCGGGGGCGCTGGCCGGGGAGCTGTTTTTT. Translating gives CASSEIPGALAGELFF.

The chain is built from TRBV19 and TRBJ2-2; maybe TRBD1 (5 bases). The CDR3 covers 15 residues. Germline loops: CDR1 LNHDA, CDR2 SQIVND (reference sequence). V gave up 7 bases and J gave up 2 bases, with 14 bases separating them. The CDR3 is CASTEGVGNTGELFF. CDR3 nucleotides: TGTGCCAGTACCGAAGGGGTTGGAAACACCGGGGAGCTGTTTTTT.

A note on this clonotype: A read error may explain this, as a much larger clone is one base away. This CDR3 reads CSAVAVKWANYGDTF. In nucleotides, the CDR3 is TGCAGTGCAGTTGCCGTCAAGTGGGCTAACTATGGCGACACCTTC. The chain combines TRBV20-1 with TRBJ1-2; D unclear. In germline, CDR1 is DFQATT, CDR2 SNEGSKA (reference sequence). The CDR3 runs to 15 residues.

V is TRBV20-1 and J is TRBJ2-5; TRBD2 matches 10 bases. Germline values: CDR1 DFQATT, CDR2 SNEGSKA (reference sequence). The trim removed 6 bases at V and 5 bases at J, leaving 6 bases unmatched. The CDR3 sequence is 13 residues long. The DNA for the CDR3 is TGCAGTGCCCCTAGCGGGAGTTCGGAGACCCAGTACTTC. Protein sequence: CSAPSGSSETQYF.

This clonotype was seen once. V is TRBV15 and J is TRBJ2-3, with TRBD2 matching over 8 bases. The V gene's germline CDR1 is LNHNV and CDR2 YYDKDF (reference sequence). V lost 3 bases to trimming and J lost 4 bases; unmatched junction nucleotides: 9. The CDR3 consists of 16 residues. DNA for the CDR3: TGTGCCACCAGCAGTGAATTATCGGGAGGGGCAGATACGCAGTATTTT. Translation: CATSSELSGGADTQYF. Together with reference TRBV15 and TRBJ2-3, the CDR3 gives the full variable domain: DAMVIQNPRYQVTQFGKPVTLSCSQTLNHNVMYWYQQKSSQAPKLLFHYYDKDFNNEADTPDNFQSRRPNTSFCFLDIRSPGLGDTAMYLCATSSELSGGADTQYFGPGTRLTVL.

This clonotype was observed a few times. The chain uses TRBV3-1 and TRBJ2-3; no clear D gene. The CDR3 totals 15 residues. Trimming left V 0 bases short and J 6 bases short, with 13 bases between. Germline CDR1 reads LGHDT; CDR2 reads YNNKEL (reference sequence). CDR3 nucleotide sequence: TGTGCCAGCAGCCAAGATTCCAGATTCCTGGATACGCAGTATTTT. Its protein is CASSQDSRFLDTQYF.

This chain joins TRBV15 and TRBJ2-7, with 10 bases that match TRBD2. Per the germline V gene, CDR1 is LNHNV and CDR2 is YYDKDF (reference sequence). This CDR3 contains 15 residues. With V trimmed by 1 base and J by 5 bases, 5 bases remained unmatched. CDR3 coding DNA: TGTGCCACCAGCAGAGCGGCTAGCGGGAGCGACGAGCAGTACTTC. Its protein product is CATSRAASGSDEQYF.

About this clonotype: Germline is not matched at one junction end, which may reflect a read error. The V gene is TRBV28, the J gene TRBJ2-3; 10 positions agree with TRBD2. The germline CDR1 and CDR2 sequences are MDHEN and SYDVKM. The CDR3 contains 19 residues. CDR3: CASSQASGREVRRADMQYF. The CDR3 DNA reads TGTGCCAGCAGTCAGGCTAGCGGGAGAGAGGTTCGGAGGGCAGATATGCAGTATTTT.

By sample fraction, this clonotype is large (0.1 to 1%). This chain connects TRBV7-9 to TRBJ2-1; D call uncertain. The CDR3 runs to 14 residues. Trimming left V 8 bases short and J 2 bases short, with 13 bases between. The germline CDR1 and CDR2 sequences are SEHNR and FQNEAQ (reference sequence). CDR3 sequence reads: CASDWVGPYNEQFF. The CDR3 DNA reads TGTGCCAGCGATTGGGTTGGCCCCTACAATGAGCAGTTCTTC.

The chain carries TRBV6-4 and TRBJ2-1; weak D call: TRBD1 (7 bases). Trimming stripped 3 bases from V and 3 bases from J, with 12 bases between. Germline CDR1 and CDR2: MRHNA and SNTAGT. This CDR3 has 15 residues. The CDR3 sequence is CASSEEGASYNEQFF. CDR3 coding DNA: TGTGCCAGCAGTGAGGAGGGGGCAAGCTACAATGAGCAGTTCTTC.

The chain links TRBV20-1 to TRBJ2-3; 8 bases are shared with TRBD1. V lost 5 bases to trimming and J lost 5 bases; unmatched junction nucleotides: 12. This CDR3 is 15 amino acids long. The germline V gene has CDR1 DFQATT and CDR2 SNEGSKA (reference sequence). CDR3 bases: TGCAGTGCTCGGCCCCCGACAGGGGAACGAGATACGCAGTATTTT. Its protein is CSARPPTGERDTQYF.

On this clonotype: Sequence at one end of the junction differs from germline and may be a read error. The V and J genes are TRBV6-4 and TRBJ2-1; TRBD1 matches at 8 bases. The length of the CDR3 is 15 residues. CDR1 MRHNA and CDR2 SNTAGT come from the germline V gene. CDR3 sequence (DNA): TGTGCCAGCAGTGGGGCAGGGGGCTCCTACAATGATCAGTTCTTC. As protein: CASSGAGGSYNDQFF.

This clonotype came up a few times. This chain uses TRBV5-1 with TRBJ1-1; possibly TRBD1 for D (6 bases). The CDR3 is 15 residues long. The germline gives CDR1 SGHRS, CDR2 YFSETQ. V shed 4 bases and J shed 1 base, with 14 bases lying between them. Here the CDR3 DNA reads TGCGCCAGCAGCGGCACAGGGAAGTCGAACACTGAAGCTTTCTTT. It yields the protein CASSGTGKSNTEAFF.

This clonotype was recorded a few times. This chain uses TRBV24-1 with TRBJ2-3, with D possibly matching TRBD2 (5 bases). Germline V lookup: CDR1 KGHDR, CDR2 SFDVKD. The CDR3 has 14 residues. V was shortened by 5 bases and J by 3 bases, with 11 bases between the two germline ends. CDR3 region: CATSGGIGTDTQYF. CDR3 nucleotides: TGTGCCACCAGTGGAGGGATCGGAACAGATACGCAGTATTTT.

This clonotype was seen only a few times. The chain employs TRBV3-1 and TRBJ2-2; tentatively, D is TRBD2 (6 bases). Germline V CDR1 and CDR2: LGHDT, YNNKEL (reference sequence). The CDR3 extends over 14 amino acids. The V gene lost 4 bases and the J gene lost 4 bases, with 10 bases spanning the gap. CDR3 loop: CASSRPEGTGELFF. The DNA of the CDR3 is TGTGCCAGCAGCCGCCCGGAGGGCACCGGGGAGCTGTTTTTT.

This chain's CDR3 is CASTDRSSGANVLTF. The CDR3, as DNA: TGTGCCAGCACCGACAGGTCCTCTGGGGCCAACGTCCTGACTTTC. J is TRBJ2-6 and V is TRBV6-1, with D tentatively TRBD1 (6 bases). This CDR3 comprises 15 residues. With 7 bases removed from V and 0 bases from J, the gap between germline ends came to 10 bases. In germline, CDR1 is MNHNS, CDR2 SASEGT.

CDR3 bases: TGCAGTGCTAGAGAAGCGGAGACTGAAGCTTTCTTT. Translating gives CSAREAETEAFF. The V gene is TRBV20-1, the J gene TRBJ1-1; D unclear. The germline V gene encodes CDR1 DFQATT and CDR2 SNEGSKA (reference sequence). V was trimmed by 0 bases and J by 5 bases, leaving 7 bases between them. This CDR3 comprises 12 residues.

By share, this clonotype ranks as large. The chain carries TRBV6-9 and TRBJ2-1; TRBD2 aligns across 8 bases. Germline CDR1 reads MNHGY; CDR2 reads SVAAGI. After removal of 4 bases from V and 8 bases from J, the junction contained 22 bases not matched to a gene. The CDR3 spans 19 residues. CDR3 loop: CASSSNSSAGGLGGDEQFF. The CDR3, as DNA: TGTGCCAGCAGTTCCAACTCCTCTGCGGGAGGCCTAGGTGGCGATGAGCAGTTCTTC.

Relative to its sample, this clonotype is large. This sequence joins TRBV24-1 and TRBJ2-2; the D gene is possibly TRBD2 (5 bases). Germline V lookup: CDR1 KGHDR, CDR2 SFDVKD. This CDR3 region has 14 residues. Deletions cut 2 bases from V and 5 bases from J, with 8 bases between. CDR3 nucleotides: TGTGCCACCAGTGATTACGGGGAAACCGGGGAGCTGTTTTTT. It is translated as CATSDYGETGELFF.

The rearrangement uses TRBV20-1 and TRBJ2-3; a weak D match, TRBD2 (5 bases). Germline CDR1 DFQATT, CDR2 SNEGSKA (reference sequence). V lost 5 bases, J lost 3 bases, and 6 bases lay in between. The CDR3 extends over 11 amino acids. CDR3 in DNA: TGCAGTGCTCGCGGGACAGATACGCAGTATTTT. Translating it yields CSARGTDTQYF.

This clonotype is medium-sized by share. The chain is built from TRBV3-1 and TRBJ2-1, with 10 bases identical to TRBD2. This CDR3 has 18 amino acids. Germline loops: CDR1 LGHDT, CDR2 YNNKEL (reference sequence). Trimming at V came to 0 bases and at J to 7 bases, leaving 12 bases not matched to a gene. Here the CDR3 reads CASSQDVGTSVHMNEQFF. In nucleotides, the CDR3 is TGTGCCAGCAGCCAAGATGTCGGGACTAGCGTCCATATGAATGAGCAGTTCTTC.

This clonotype qualifies as large. The chain couples TRBV7-3 to TRBJ2-4, with D possibly being TRBD1 (5 bases). CDR1 SGHTA and CDR2 FQGTGA come from the germline V gene. Trimming removed 1 base at V and 0 bases at J, with 13 bases between. The length of the CDR3 is 17 residues. The CDR3 DNA reads TGTGCCAGCAGCTTAAAGGGTCAGGGTTTAGCCAAAAACATTCAGTACTTC. Protein sequence: CASSLKGQGLAKNIQYF.

A few counts support this clonotype. CDR3 sequence reads: CSARPAGQGKETQYF. The CDR3 coding sequence is TGCAGTGCTCGGCCCGCGGGACAGGGAAAAGAGACCCAGTACTTC. V is TRBV20-1 and J is TRBJ2-5; 9 bases align to TRBD1. V lost 5 bases, J lost 3 bases, and 10 bases stayed unmatched. The CDR3 extends over 15 amino acids. Germline CDR1 DFQATT, CDR2 SNEGSKA (reference sequence).

In this sample, this clonotype turned up a few times. CDR3 amino acids: CASSNLAGDYNEQFF. CDR3 nucleotides: TGTGCCAGTAGTAATCTAGCGGGAGACTACAATGAGCAGTTCTTC. V gene TRBV19 combines with J gene TRBJ2-1, with 10 bases fitting TRBD2. The CDR3 is 15 residues long. Germline V gives CDR1 LNHDA, CDR2 SQIVND (reference sequence). J gave up 3 bases and V 4 bases, and 3 bases lay outside the gene matches.

Many counts were recorded for this clonotype. This chain connects TRBV20-1 to TRBJ2-1; 8 nucleotides align to TRBD2. The germline V gene encodes CDR1 DFQATT and CDR2 SNEGSKA (reference sequence). This CDR3 comprises 16 residues. The junction had 9 bases not matched to a gene; V was cut back by 2 bases and J by 3 bases. The CDR3 loop is CSARRLGAGDYNEQFF. CDR3 coding DNA: TGCAGTGCTAGACGCCTGGGAGCGGGAGACTACAATGAGCAGTTCTTC.

On this clonotype: Relative to the germline gene, one junction end is altered; a read error may explain this. The chain recombines TRBV27 with TRBJ1-6; 9 bases fit TRBD1. The length of the CDR3 is 16 residues. In germline, CDR1 is MNHEY, CDR2 SMNVEV (reference sequence). As DNA, the CDR3 is TGTGCCAGCAACCGGCTGCTACAGGGGGCGAATTCACCCCGCCACTTT. Translating it yields CASNRLLQGANSPRHF.

Of note for this clonotype: The missing conserved phenylalanine or tryptophan at the end of this CDR3 makes a read error likely. It is unclear where the CDR3 begins or ends on the DNA, so no DNA is shown, and the CDR3 is as TCRdb lists it. The V call is TRBV6-1, the J call TRBJ2-2. Germline V gives CDR1 MNHNS, CDR2 SASEGT. 14 amino acids form the CDR3, both terminal residues included. The CDR3 sequence is CASSEGVATGELVV.

Turning to this clonotype: It is likely a read error, because the conserved phenylalanine at the end of the CDR3 is missing. It is unclear where the CDR3 begins or ends on the DNA, so no DNA is shown, and the CDR3 is as TCRdb lists it. The chain recombines TRBV3-1 with TRBJ1-1; TRBD1, as called in the table, went unchecked against the DNA. The germline gives CDR1 LGHDT, CDR2 YNNKEL (reference sequence). The CDR3 spans 15 amino acids, including both terminal residues. CDR3 region: CASSPEGDSRTEAVV.